The 5 T cell receptor beta chains below come from one sample, sequenced in a study of blood T cells in healthy people across ages. It was with a sample-barcoded 5' primer and a J-beta primer mix that a second PCR of roughly 7 to 12 cycles was run. MiXCR was run by TCRdb on the 5' RACE reads, yielding one entry per CDR3 protein. The data contain some 900,000 distinct CDR3 sequences, roughly 26% of them singletons. Sequenced material: blood. Every receptor here comes from a woman over 75 in good health.

Notes on this clonotype: This may be a read error: a much more frequent sequence differs by one nucleotide. The chain joins TRBV12-3 or TRBV12-4 to TRBJ2-1; TRBD2 aligns across 12 bases. The CDR3 has 13 amino acids. CDR3 in DNA: TGTGTCAGCAGAACTAGCGGGGGGATTGAGCAGTTCTTC. This codes for CVSRTSGGIEQFF.

Points on this clonotype: This may arise from a read error, as a much more abundant clone is one base away. This sequence joins TRBV18 and TRBJ2-5; no reliable D call. Per the germline V gene, CDR1 is KGHSH and CDR2 is LQKENI. This CDR3 region has 13 residues. Trimming left V 3 bases short and J 3 bases short, with 8 bases between. The CDR3 DNA is TGTGCCAGCTCACCTATCAAGGAAGAGACCCAGTACTTC. Amino acid sequence: CASSPIKEETQYF. Full variable domain (rest looked up from reference TRBV18 and TRBJ2-5): NAGVMQNPRHLVRRRGQEARLRCSPMKGHSHVYWYRQLPEEGLKFMVYLQKENIIDESGMPKERFSAEFPKEGPSILRIQQVVRGDSAAYFCASSPIKEETQYFGPGTRLLVL.

This clonotype was seen just once. V usage is TRBV6-1 and J usage is TRBJ2-1; 11 nucleotides align to TRBD2. Germline V gives CDR1 MNHNS, CDR2 SASEGT. V trimming: 7 bases; J trimming: 5 bases; junction bases outside the gene matches: 13. The CDR3 spans 17 residues. CDR3 coding DNA: TGTGCCAGCAATACACTAGCGGGAGAGGGGGGCCACAATGAGCAGTTCTTC. Its translation: CASNTLAGEGGHNEQFF.

This clonotype appeared many times. The chain combines TRBV5-6 with TRBJ1-6, with 7 bases identical to TRBD1. With 4 bases clipped from V and 6 bases from J, the junction kept 7 bases outside the gene matches. Per germline, CDR1 SGHDT and CDR2 YYEEEE. This CDR3 is built from 15 residues. The CDR3 coding sequence is TGTGCCAGCAGCCCGCGGACAGGAACTAATTCACCCCTCCACTTT. Protein sequence: CASSPRTGTNSPLHF.

The gene calls are TRBV28 and TRBJ2-5; 7 bases agree with TRBD2. CDR1 is MDHEN, CDR2 SYDVKM, per germline. Losses at the gene ends were 2 bases for V and 7 bases for J; bases not matched to a gene: 7. The CDR3 runs to 14 residues. The CDR3 spells CASSLGGGKMTQYF. The CDR3 nucleotides are TGTGCCAGCAGTTTAGGGGGGGGTAAGATGACCCAGTACTTC.